Only a few counts were recorded for the clone carrying this T cell receptor beta chain. Sequencing used immunoSEQ multiplex PCR; TCRdb keeps in-frame clones, though not all of them. The sample lists about 360,000 clones; 70% to 90% were seen once. This record comes from a study of blood T cell repertoires in COVID-19. CDR3 length: 11 amino acids. Trimming removed 5 bases from V and 11 bases from J, with 12 bases in between. In germline, CDR1 is LGHDT, CDR2 YNNKEL (reference sequence). This receptor was obtained from a woman aged 55-70 years with COVID-19, enrolled during active disease. The V call is TRBV3-1 (or the pseudogene TRBV3-2), the J call TRBJ1-1; D may be TRBD1 (6 bases). Sequencing was done on a sample of peripheral blood. The CDR3, as DNA: TGTGCCAGCAGCTTCAGGGGAGAGGCTTTCTTT. Its translation: CASSFRGEAFF.